This note documents a single TCR beta chain sequence. The antigen is undetermined. Using immunoSEQ multiplex PCR, the repertoire was profiled, and TCRdb retains in-frame clones only, with some absent. The sample yields approximately 230,000 clones, roughly nine tenths seen once. The source of the sample is a study of cytomegalovirus exposure and HLA in healthy donors. Study-level findings and limits: CMV antigen specificity of a few CMV-associated chains was confirmed in vitro.

The CDR3 has 10 amino acids. Trimming took 6 bases from V and 5 from J, leaving 4 bases between them. The clonotype originates from a man aged 18-30 years in good health and CMV-seropositive. The sample comprised PBMCs. The rearrangement uses TRBV6-7 and TRBJ2-5; D is ambiguous. TRBV6-7 is labeled an ORF, and its function is uncertain. The CDR3 DNA reads as TGTGCCAGCAGGTCCGAGACCCAGTACTTC. This codes for CASRSETQYF.